The present entry profiles one T cell receptor beta chain with its context. This specimen belongs to a study of low-dose radiotherapy and immunotherapy resistance in tumors. Study summary: With fractions of 0.5 Gy given every 2 weeks, Cohort 1 accumulated a total of 6.5 Gy. It was every two weeks, one day before radiation and immunotherapy, that intravenous cyclophosphamide 200 mg/m2 was given. Over 26 weeks, cohort 2 got 1 Gy every two weeks, reaching 13 Gy.

The sample's time point: before trial treatment. Donors were given nivolumab, ipilimumab, aspirin, low-dose cyclophosphamide and low-dose radiotherapy. CDR1 and CDR2 (germline): SNHLY, FYNNEI. The V end was cut by 6 bases, the J end by 4 bases, with 8 bases between. The CDR3 covers 12 residues. Primers used for first-strand cDNA, a TRAV- and TRBV-specific set, covered both alpha and beta chains. Amplification, which lasted about 20 PCR cycles, used a constant-region primer and V-primer adapter to amplify TCRs. TCRdb re-analysed the reads in MiXCR, keeping a single row per CDR3 protein. The sample has tens of thousands of distinct CDR3 sequences; around 27% are singletons.

The chain carries TRBV2 and TRBJ2-3; D may be TRBD1 (6 bases). Material: PBMCs, obtained before treatment. This sequence was found in a male donor with prostate cancer. CDR3 DNA sequence: TGTGCCAGCAGCCAGGGGCCAGATACGCAGTATTTT. Amino acid sequence: CASSQGPDTQYF.